This T cell receptor beta chain was profiled in a study of T cells in Graves' hyperthyroidism and ophthalmopathy. Study-wide points: Researchers report that a 13 V-J model separated ophthalmopathy from stable hyperthyroidism. Most clonotypes expanded in thyroid above 0.001 were likewise present in blood. Model predictions of ophthalmopathy came a median approximately 6 months before onset.

Amplified regions were TCR beta CDR3 sequences from RNA transcripts. A set of HTBI primers served as the primers for a first-round RT-PCR of the TCR CDR3. A single record per CDR3 protein comes from TCRdb applying MiXCR to the multiplex PCR reads. This table holds some 580,000 distinct CDR3 sequences, about 16% found once. A note on this clonotype: Its antigen is currently unknown. Sequence at one end of the junction differs from germline and may be a read error.

Under 3 months was the duration of disease in ophthalmopathy patients, who also had a Clinical Activity Score of at least 3 and a NOSPECS grade of at least 4. The CDR3 contains 12 residues. CDR1 and CDR2 (germline): MNHNS, SASEGT. V gene TRBV6-1 combines with J gene TRBJ2-1; D is undetermined. This receptor was obtained from a woman aged 40-49 years with Graves' ophthalmopathy. Input material: blood. CDR3 nucleotide sequence: TGTGCCAGCAGTCAAGCCCCACTGGGGCAGTTCTTC. Protein: CASSQAPLGQFF.